This TCR beta chain was sequenced in a study of T cells after yellow fever vaccination. Study results and caveats: Only a small proportion of the clonotypes turned up in both the CD4 and the CD8 compartments, likely arising from convergent recombination. Researchers cautioned that FACS-sorted repertoires could harbor abundant clonotypes contaminating from the bulk population. Subsequent booster samples again held most clones from primary vaccination (roughly 95% CD4, approximately 86% CD8).

The TCR cDNA carried a universal primer site and UMIs from 5'RACE template switching. TCRdb reprocessed the 5' RACE reads with MiXCR, giving one entry per CDR3 protein. The sample includes nearly 30,000 distinct CDR3 sequences, under 6% of them seen just once. This clonotype has at least ten counts. Its antigen is still unknown. This CDR3 contains 14 residues. The V gene's germline CDR1 is MNHEY and CDR2 SVGEGT. Trimming took off 7 bases at V and 5 bases at J, with 18 bases between the two ends. The V call is TRBV6-2 or TRBV6-3, the J call TRBJ2-7; no definite D call. The receptor was isolated from a man aged 30 to 39 who received the YFV17D yellow fever vaccine. This material consisted of CD8+ T cells sorted from PBMCs, taken 10 days after the yellow fever booster vaccination. In DNA form, the CDR3 reads TGTGCCAGCATAAAAGGGAACATACCCCACGAGCAGTACTTC. It specifies CASIKGNIPHEQYF.